Listed here are 16 T cell receptor beta chains from one sample, sequenced in a study of T-cell reconstitution after alpha-beta-depleted transplantation in children. The TCRbeta library was prepared with unique molecular identifiers. TCRdb analysed the PCR reads with MiXCR anew, one entry per CDR3 protein. The table lists over 550,000 distinct CDR3 sequences, 10% of them singletons, with about 4.3% in the top ten. Sample: PBMCs from the stem cell graft donor, taken from the stem cell graft. These receptors were taken from a human donor who donated a stem cell graft to a child with acute myeloid leukemia.

This clonotype occurred many times. This chain uses TRBV4-3 with TRBJ2-1; tentative D call: TRBD1 (6 bases). Trimming shortened V by 3 bases and J by 2 bases, and 14 bases separated the two germline ends. The CDR3 is 16 residues long. The germline V gene encodes CDR1 LGHNA and CDR2 YSLEER. The CDR3 sequence is CASSHETGLPYNEQFF. CDR3 nucleotides: TGCGCCAGCAGCCATGAAACAGGGCTCCCCTACAATGAGCAGTTCTTC.

In its sample, this clonotype was seen many times. This rearrangement joins TRBV7-6 to TRBJ2-2; 7 bases fit TRBD2. This CDR3 comprises 14 residues. Per the germline V gene, CDR1 is SGHVS and CDR2 is FNYEAQ. V lost 1 base and J lost 7; bases outside the gene matches: 3. The CDR3 loop reads CASSLGTGGGELFF. The CDR3, as DNA: TGTGCCAGCAGCTTAGGGACGGGAGGCGGGGAGCTGTTTTTT.

This clonotype occurred a few times. The chain combines TRBV7-2 with TRBJ2-7; D perhaps matches TRBD2 (6 bases). The CDR3 sequence is 15 residues long. Germline CDR1 is SGHTA and CDR2 is FQGNSA. The V end lost 7 bases, the J end lost 7 bases, and 23 bases lay between the germline ends. The CDR3 spells CASTWGGGLGGEQYF. DNA of the CDR3: TGTGCCAGCACCTGGGGCGGAGGTCTTGGGGGGGAGCAGTACTTC.

This clonotype was observed many times. The rearrangement joins TRBV29-1 to TRBJ1-2; D unclear. In germline, CDR1 is SQVTM, CDR2 ANQGSEA. V was cut by 7 bases and J by 7 bases, with 13 bases left in between. The CDR3 covers 11 residues. The CDR3 region is CSEKTGTGYTF. CDR3 nucleotide sequence: TGCAGCGAGAAGACGGGTACTGGCTACACCTTC.

This clonotype occurred a few times. The rearrangement uses TRBV12-3 or TRBV12-4 and TRBJ2-1; 15 bases map to TRBD2. The CDR3 runs 18 residues. With V trimmed by 6 bases and J by 6 bases, 12 bases remained unmatched. The CDR3 bases are TGTGCCAGCAGCAACCGAGGACTAGCGGGAGGGCCCAGCAATGAGCAGTTCTTC. This codes for CASSNRGLAGGPSNEQFF.

This clonotype was picked up a small number of times. This chain connects TRBV24-1 to TRBJ2-5, with unresolved D. The CDR3 has 13 amino acids. Per germline, CDR1 KGHDR and CDR2 SFDVKD. V was clipped by 3 bases and J by 5 bases, with 9 bases between them. CDR3: CATSDVVEETQYF. CDR3 nucleotides: TGTGCCACCAGTGATGTCGTTGAGGAGACCCAGTACTTC.

The chain is built from TRBV7-3 and TRBJ2-2, with D unresolved. Germline V gene data show CDR1 as SGHTA and CDR2 as FQGTGA. The CDR3 covers 15 residues. Trimming pared 5 bases from V and 1 base from J, leaving 11 bases between. Written as DNA, the CDR3 is TGTGCCAGCAGCCCGGCGGCAGTGAACACCGGGGAGCTGTTTTTT. This codes for CASSPAAVNTGELFF. The full variable domain, its missing parts supplied by reference TRBV7-3 and TRBJ2-2, is GAGVSQTPSNKVTEKGKYVELRCDPISGHTALYWYRQSLGQGPEFLIYFQGTGAADDSGLPNDRFFAVRPEGSVSTLKIQRTERGDSAVYLCASSPAAVNTGELFFGEGSRLTVL.

This clonotype was seen only a few times. The J gene is TRBJ2-7, the V gene TRBV12-3 or TRBV12-4; 8 bases are a match to TRBD2. J gave up 1 base and V 6 bases, and 2 bases lay outside the gene matches. The CDR3 loop spans 13 amino acids. The CDR3 sequence: CASRTSDSYEQYF. The CDR3 coding sequence is TGTGCCAGCAGGACTAGCGATTCCTACGAGCAGTACTTC.

This clonotype has more than one count but fewer than ten. V is TRBV5-1 and J is TRBJ2-3; no definite D call. CDR1 SGHRS and CDR2 YFSETQ come from the germline V gene. Between the trimmed V and J ends, which lost 0 bases and 2 bases, there was a span of 7 bases. The CDR3 contains 14 residues. The CDR3 here is CASSLGVPTDTQYF. The CDR3 DNA is TGCGCCAGCAGCTTGGGGGTACCCACAGATACGCAGTATTTT.

The V and J genes are TRBV3-1 and TRBJ1-1; maybe TRBD1 (5 bases). V was pared by 0 bases and J by 1 base, with 15 bases between. Germline V lookup: CDR1 LGHDT, CDR2 YNNKEL (reference sequence). CDR3 length equals 17 residues. In DNA, the CDR3 is TGTGCCAGCAGCCAAGAACGGGAGGGACGGGCGAACACTGAAGCTTTCTTT. Its translation: CASSQEREGRANTEAFF.

The chain joins TRBV28 to TRBJ2-3; 8 bases map to TRBD2. The V gene end was trimmed by 7 bases and the J gene end by 1 base; junction bases not matched to a gene: 4. In germline, CDR1 is MDHEN, CDR2 SYDVKM. The CDR3 runs to 14 residues. The CDR3 loop reads CASKNSGGTDTQYF. The CDR3, as DNA: TGTGCCAGCAAGAATAGCGGGGGCACAGATACGCAGTATTTT.

This clonotype showed up just a few times. J is TRBJ2-6 and V is TRBV19; TRBD1 is a possible D gene (6 bases). The CDR3 extends over 18 amino acids. V gave up 3 bases and J gave up 5 bases, with 20 bases separating them. CDR1 and CDR2 from the germline V gene are LNHDA and SQIVND (reference sequence). The CDR3 DNA sequence: TGTGCCAGTAGTATGGATGGACAGAGGCTCGGTAGGGCCAACGTCCTGACTTTC. Its translation is CASSMDGQRLGRANVLTF.

This clonotype was seen ten or more times. V and J are TRBV12-3 or TRBV12-4 and TRBJ1-5, with D tentatively TRBD1 (5 bases). The CDR3 covers 14 residues. V lost 11 bases to trimming and J lost 3 bases, with 17 bases between them. The CDR3 region is CAGSGTANNQPQHF. CDR3 bases: TGTGCCGGTTCCGGGACGGCAAACAATCAGCCCCAGCATTTT.

The genes are TRBV20-1 and TRBJ2-1; 12 nucleotides line up with TRBD2. CDR1 is DFQATT and CDR2 is SNEGSKA in the germline V gene (reference sequence). The CDR3 loop spans 15 amino acids. V lost 5 bases to trimming and J lost 5 bases; unmatched junction nucleotides: 7. The CDR3 protein is CSAWTSGKVNNEQFF. The CDR3 DNA is TGCAGTGCTTGGACTAGCGGGAAAGTCAACAATGAGCAGTTCTTC.

Only a few counts were recorded for this clonotype. The genes are TRBV7-9 and TRBJ2-3; 9 bases match TRBD2. J lost 5 bases, V lost 8 bases, and 17 bases had no gene match. The CDR3 has 17 amino acids. Per germline, CDR1 SEHNR and CDR2 FQNEAQ (reference sequence). The CDR3 DNA follows: TGTGCCAGCCCCCCCGTCGCGACTAGCGGTCCTCGAGATACGCAGTATTTT. It specifies CASPPVATSGPRDTQYF.

The V call is TRBV6-2 or TRBV6-3, the J call TRBJ2-1; 10 bases are shared with TRBD2. The J segment lost 3 bases and the V segment lost 4 bases, leaving 6 bases of the junction unmatched. Germline CDR1 is MNHEY and CDR2 is SVGEGT. The CDR3 has 16 residues. CDR3 sequence (DNA): TGTGCCAGCAGTTCCGCCTCTAGCGGGAGCTACAATGAGCAGTTCTTC. It codes for CASSSASSGSYNEQFF.